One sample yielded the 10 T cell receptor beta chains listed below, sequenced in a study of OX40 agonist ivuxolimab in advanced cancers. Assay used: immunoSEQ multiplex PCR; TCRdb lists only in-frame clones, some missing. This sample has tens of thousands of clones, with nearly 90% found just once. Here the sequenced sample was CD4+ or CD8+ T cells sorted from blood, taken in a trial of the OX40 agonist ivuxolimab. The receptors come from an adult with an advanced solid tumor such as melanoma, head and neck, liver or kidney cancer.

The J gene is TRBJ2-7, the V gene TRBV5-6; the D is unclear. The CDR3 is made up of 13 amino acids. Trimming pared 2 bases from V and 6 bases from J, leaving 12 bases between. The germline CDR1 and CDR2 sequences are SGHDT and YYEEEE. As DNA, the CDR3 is TGTGCCAGCAGCTTTTGGATGGGCTTCGAGCAGTACTTC. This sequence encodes CASSFWMGFEQYF.

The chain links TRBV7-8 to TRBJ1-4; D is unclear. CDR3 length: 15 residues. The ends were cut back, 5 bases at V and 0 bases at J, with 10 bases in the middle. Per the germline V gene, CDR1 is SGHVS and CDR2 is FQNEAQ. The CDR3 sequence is CASSPGLATNEKLFF. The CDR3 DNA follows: TGTGCCAGCAGCCCCGGGCTGGCAACTAATGAAAAACTGTTTTTT.

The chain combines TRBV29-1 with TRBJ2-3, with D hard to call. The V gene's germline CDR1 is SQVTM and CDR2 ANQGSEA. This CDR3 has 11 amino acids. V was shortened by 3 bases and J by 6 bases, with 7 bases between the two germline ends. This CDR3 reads CSVDLGDTQYF. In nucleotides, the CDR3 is TGCAGCGTTGACTTGGGCGATACGCAGTATTTT.

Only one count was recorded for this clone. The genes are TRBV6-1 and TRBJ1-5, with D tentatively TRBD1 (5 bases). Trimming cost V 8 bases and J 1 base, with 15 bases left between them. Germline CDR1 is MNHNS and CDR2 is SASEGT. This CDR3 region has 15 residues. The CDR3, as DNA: TGTGCCAGCGGGGGTTGGGTGTCGAGCAATCAGCCCCAGCATTTT. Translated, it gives CASGGWVSSNQPQHF.

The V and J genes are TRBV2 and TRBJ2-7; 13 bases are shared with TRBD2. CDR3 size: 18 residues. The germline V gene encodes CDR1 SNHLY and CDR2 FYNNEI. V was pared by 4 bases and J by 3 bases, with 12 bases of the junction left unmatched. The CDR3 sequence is CASSAVLGLAGYYYEQYF. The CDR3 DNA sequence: TGTGCCAGCAGTGCAGTCTTGGGACTAGCGGGATACTACTACGAGCAGTACTTC.

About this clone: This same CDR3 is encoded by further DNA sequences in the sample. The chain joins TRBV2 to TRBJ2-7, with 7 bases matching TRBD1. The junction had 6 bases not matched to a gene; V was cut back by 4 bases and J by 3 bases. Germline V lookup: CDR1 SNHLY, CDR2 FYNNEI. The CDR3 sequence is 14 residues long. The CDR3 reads CASSATGLYYEQYF. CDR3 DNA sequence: TGTGCCAGCAGTGCGACAGGGCTTTACTACGAGCAGTACTTC.

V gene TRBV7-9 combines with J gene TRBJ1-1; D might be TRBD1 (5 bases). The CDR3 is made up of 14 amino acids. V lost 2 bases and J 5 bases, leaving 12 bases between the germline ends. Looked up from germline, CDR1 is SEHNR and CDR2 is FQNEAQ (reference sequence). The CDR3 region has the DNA TGTGCCAGCAGCTTAACATTTCCAGGGACTGAAGCTTTCTTT. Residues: CASSLTFPGTEAFF.

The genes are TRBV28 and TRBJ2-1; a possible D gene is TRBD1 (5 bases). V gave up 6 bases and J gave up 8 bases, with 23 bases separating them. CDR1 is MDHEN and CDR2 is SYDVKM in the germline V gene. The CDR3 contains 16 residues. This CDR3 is CASSSLGHPKMDEQFF. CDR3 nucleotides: TGTGCCAGCAGCTCATTGGGGCACCCCAAGATGGATGAGCAGTTCTTC.

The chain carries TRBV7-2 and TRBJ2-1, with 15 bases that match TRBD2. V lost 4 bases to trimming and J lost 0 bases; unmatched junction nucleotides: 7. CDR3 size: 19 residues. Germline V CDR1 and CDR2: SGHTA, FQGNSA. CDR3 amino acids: CASSSGTSGRPSSYNEQFF. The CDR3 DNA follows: TGTGCCAGCAGCTCGGGGACTAGCGGGAGGCCAAGCTCCTACAATGAGCAGTTCTTC.

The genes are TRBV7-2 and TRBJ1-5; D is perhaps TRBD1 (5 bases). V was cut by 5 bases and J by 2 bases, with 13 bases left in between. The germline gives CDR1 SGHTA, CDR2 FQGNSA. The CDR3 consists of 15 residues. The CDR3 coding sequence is TGTGCCAGCAGCCCCGCAGGGAGGGGCAATCAGCCCCAGCATTTT. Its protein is CASSPAGRGNQPQHF.